The clone carrying this T cell receptor (beta chain) was recorded a few times. Its antigen is not identified. No infections or other immune events were documented during collection. The data were produced by immunoSEQ multiplex PCR, yet TCRdb's version contains in-frame clones alone and is incomplete. The sample holds tens of thousands of clones; approximately 85% are singletons and the top ten take 3.5% to 5%. This entry belongs to a study of identifying expanded T cells in peripheral blood. Study results and limitations: Over approximately two and four weeks, about 15 and 18 clones changed, versus around 1.3 between replicates. Clone count variance between approximately two-week samples rose with total template count.

Germline-derived CDR1 and CDR2 are LGHNT and FRNRAP. Trimming removed 8 bases from V and 1 base from J, with 8 bases in between. The CDR3 length is 12 residues. Sequencing used blood. The receptor's source is a person aged 18 to 75 in good health. The chain has TRBV12-5 and TRBJ1-2; D is uncertain. The CDR3 reads CASTPFNYGYTF. The CDR3 DNA reads as TGTGCTAGTACACCCTTTAACTATGGCTACACCTTC.